This T cell receptor (beta chain) was profiled in a study of OX40 agonist ivuxolimab in advanced cancers. Points from the study as a whole: Dosing at 0.1 to 3.0 mg/kg was accompanied by clonal expansion of CD4+ and CD8+ blood T cells by week 6.

Patients who had autoimmune disease history or got systemic immunosuppression were left out. Trimming took 3 bases from V and 0 from J, leaving 12 bases between them. The CDR3 runs 15 residues. Per the germline V gene, CDR1 is SGHVS and CDR2 is FNYEAQ. The table came from immunoSEQ multiplex PCR; TCRdb's copy has only in-frame clones and leaves some out. The top ten clones hold approximately 2.2% of a sample with tens of thousands of clones, 91% of them seen once. Only one count was recorded for this clone. Its antigen is not identified. The V and J genes are TRBV7-6 and TRBJ2-7, with a weak D call TRBD1 (6 bases). The input for sequencing was CD4+ or CD8+ T cells sorted from blood, taken in a trial of the OX40 agonist ivuxolimab. The clonotype comes from an adult with an advanced solid tumor such as melanoma, head and neck, liver or kidney cancer. The CDR3 is CASSLGTGPSYEQYF. In nucleotides, the CDR3 is TGTGCCAGCAGCTTGGGAACAGGGCCCTCCTACGAGCAGTACTTC.